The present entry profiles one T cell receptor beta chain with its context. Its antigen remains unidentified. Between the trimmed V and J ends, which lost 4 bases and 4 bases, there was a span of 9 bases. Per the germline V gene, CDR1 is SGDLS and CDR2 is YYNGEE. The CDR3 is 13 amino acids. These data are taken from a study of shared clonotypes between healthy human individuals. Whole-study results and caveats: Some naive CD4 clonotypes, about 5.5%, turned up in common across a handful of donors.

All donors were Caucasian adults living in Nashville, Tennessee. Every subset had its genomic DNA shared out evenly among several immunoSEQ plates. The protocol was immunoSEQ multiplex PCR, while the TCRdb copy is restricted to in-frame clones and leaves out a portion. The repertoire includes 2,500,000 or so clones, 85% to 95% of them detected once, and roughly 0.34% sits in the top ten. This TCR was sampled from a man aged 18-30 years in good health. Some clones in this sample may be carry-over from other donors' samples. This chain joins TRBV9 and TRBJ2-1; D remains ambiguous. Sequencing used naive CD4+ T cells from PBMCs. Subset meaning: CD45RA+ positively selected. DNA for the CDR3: TGTGCCAGCAGCCTCCAGTTATACAATGAGCAGTTCTTC. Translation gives CASSLQLYNEQFF. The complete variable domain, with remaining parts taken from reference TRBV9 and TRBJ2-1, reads DSGVTQTPKHLITATGQRVTLRCSPRSGDLSVYWYQQSLDQGLQFLIQYYNGEERAKGNILERFSAQQFPDLHSELNLSSLELGDSALYFCASSLQLYNEQFFGPGTRLTVL.